Below are 9 T cell receptor beta chains sequenced from a single sample in a study of cytomegalovirus exposure and HLA in healthy donors. Researchers ran the PCR with 60 Vbeta and 13 Jbeta primers. This table comes from immunoSEQ multiplex PCR, and its TCRdb copy is limited to in-frame clones, with some not included. The data show roughly 130,000 clones, 60% to 85% seen once. Sequenced input: PBMCs. Every receptor here comes from a man in his forties in good health and CMV-seronegative.

The V and J genes are TRBV27 and TRBJ2-7, with D possibly being TRBD1 (6 bases). Germline CDR1 is MNHEY and CDR2 is SMNVEV (reference sequence). V was cut by 0 bases and J by 6 bases, with 12 bases left in between. This CDR3 contains 14 residues. CDR3 residues: CASSLSGAPLEQYF. The CDR3 nucleotides are TGTGCCAGCAGTTTATCGGGGGCTCCCCTCGAGCAGTACTTC.

The V and J genes are TRBV9 and TRBJ1-1, with TRBD1 matching over 7 bases. The germline V gene encodes CDR1 SGDLS and CDR2 YYNGEE. V shed 3 bases and J 4 bases; nucleotides not matched to a gene: 9. The CDR3 totals 15 residues. This CDR3 reads CASSGQGGAGTEAFF. Written as DNA, the CDR3 is TGTGCCAGCAGCGGACAAGGGGGCGCGGGCACTGAAGCTTTCTTT.

This clone came up a few times. The rearrangement joins TRBV18 to TRBJ2-2; TRBD2 matches 8 bases. The CDR3 covers 17 residues. Trimming at V came to 3 bases and at J to 1 base, leaving 7 bases not matched to a gene. Looked up from germline, CDR1 is KGHSH and CDR2 is LQKENI. The CDR3 region is CASSPRLAGVNTGELFF. In nucleotides, the CDR3 is TGTGCCAGCTCACCGCGCCTAGCGGGCGTGAACACCGGGGAGCTGTTTTTT.

On this clone: The same CDR3 arises from other DNA sequences in this sample as well. J is TRBJ2-3 and V is TRBV18; 9 bases match TRBD2. The V gene end was trimmed by 6 bases and the J gene end by 0 bases; junction bases not matched to a gene: 4. Germline V gene data show CDR1 as KGHSH and CDR2 as LQKENI. CDR3 length equals 15 residues. The CDR3: CASSPTSGSTDTQYF. CDR3 in DNA: TGTGCCAGCTCGCCCACTAGCGGGAGCACAGATACGCAGTATTTT.

This clone was recorded a few times. This chain connects TRBV9 to TRBJ2-7; 7 bases line up with TRBD2. The CDR3 extends over 15 amino acids. Germline loops: CDR1 SGDLS, CDR2 YYNGEE. V was pared by 0 bases and J by 4 bases, with 7 bases of the junction left unmatched. The CDR3 reads CASSVGLAEEYEQYF. CDR3 nucleotides: TGTGCCAGCAGCGTAGGTCTAGCGGAAGAGTACGAGCAGTACTTC.

This chain joins TRBV6-6 and TRBJ1-1; 7 nucleotides match TRBD1. In germline, CDR1 is MNHNY, CDR2 SVGAGI (reference sequence). This CDR3 has 15 residues. Germline trimming cut 3 bases from V and 1 base from J; bases unmatched to any gene: 5. CDR3 sequence reads: CASSYTGEANTEAFF. The DNA for the CDR3 is TGTGCCAGCAGTTATACAGGGGAGGCGAACACTGAAGCTTTCTTT.

The sample holds a few counts of this clone. The J gene is TRBJ2-7, the V gene TRBV7-2, with 9 bases fitting TRBD1. The CDR3 loop spans 16 amino acids. Unmatched junction bases numbered 8, after V lost 5 bases and J lost 0 bases. Germline V CDR1 and CDR2: SGHTA, FQGNSA. As DNA, the CDR3 is TGTGCCAGCAGCACCGGGGACAGGGTGAGCTCCTACGAGCAGTACTTC. Amino acids: CASSTGDRVSSYEQYF.

The genes are TRBV5-4 and TRBJ2-7; a possible D gene is TRBD2 (7 bases). Deletions cut 6 bases from V and 2 bases from J, with 21 bases between. Germline CDR1 and CDR2: SGHNT and YYREEE (reference sequence). The CDR3 contains 16 residues. Here the CDR3 DNA reads TGTGCCAGCACCCAAGGGGGACTACCGGGCCCCTACGAGCAGTACTTC. Its protein product is CASTQGGLPGPYEQYF.

The chain employs TRBV6-5 and TRBJ2-7; a possible D gene is TRBD1 (6 bases). From germline, CDR1 is MNHEY and CDR2 SVGAGI. V lost 6 bases and J 3 bases, leaving 21 bases between the germline ends. This CDR3 has 16 amino acids. DNA for the CDR3: TGTGCCAGCAGCTACGACGGGACATCGGGGAACTACGAGCAGTACTTC. It translates to CASSYDGTSGNYEQYF.